The TCR beta chain described here comes from a study of blood T cell repertoires in COVID-19. The overall study: From the United States, Italy and Spain came samples of acute and convalescent COVID-19. Sample material is recorded as cDNA or gDNA derived from T cells, B-cell-depleted T cells, or PBMCs.

The CDR3 extends over 13 amino acids. Trimming stripped 5 bases from V and 7 bases from J, with 14 bases between. Germline CDR1 is LNHDA and CDR2 is SQIVND (reference sequence). Seattle cases were enrolled at active infection and followed longitudinally. In the study's own analysis: Amplification from reference gene primers served as the basis for estimated nucleated cell counts. The repertoire was sequenced with immunoSEQ multiplex PCR; TCRdb's copy has only in-frame clones and lacks some. V, J and clone size were drawn from that table, and D and trimming were deduced from the DNA. The sample yields more than 200,000 clones, over 80% seen once.

The chain joins TRBV19 to TRBJ1-1; TRBD1 is a possible D gene (6 bases). Sequencing input: peripheral blood. This receptor was taken from a young man with COVID-19, enrolled during active disease. The CDR3 spells CASSQGFGGEAFF. The CDR3, as DNA: TGTGCCAGTAGTCAGGGGTTCGGCGGTGAAGCTTTCTTT.